This TCR beta chain was recovered during a study of OX40 agonist ivuxolimab in advanced cancers. Background on the study: The dose-escalation cohort was about 87% male, with a mean age of around 60 years, ranging roughly 23 to 85.

Per the germline V gene, CDR1 is SGHDT and CDR2 is YYEEEE. The CDR3 spans 13 residues. Trimming pared 4 bases from V and 8 bases from J, leaving 12 bases between. Only in-frame clones appear in the TCRdb table, and some are missing; sequencing was by immunoSEQ multiplex PCR. This table has 50,000 or so clones, over 60% appearing once. This chain joins TRBV5-6 and TRBJ2-2; no reliable D call. This TCR was sampled from an adult with an advanced solid tumor such as melanoma, head and neck, liver or kidney cancer. The specimen was CD4+ or CD8+ T cells sorted from blood, collected in a trial of the OX40 agonist ivuxolimab. The CDR3 DNA follows: TGTGCCAGCAGCAACCGGCCCAGAGGGGAGCTGTTTTTT. Translation gives CASSNRPRGELFF.